These 19 T cell receptor beta chains originate from one sample sequenced in a study of cytomegalovirus exposure and HLA in healthy donors. The primer mix had 60 Vbeta and 13 Jbeta primers. Libraries were prepared by immunoSEQ multiplex PCR; TCRdb keeps only in-frame clonotypes and omits some of them. This sample carries 150,000 to 190,000 clones, around 75% of them seen once, and the ten largest clones take roughly 1.4%. Source material: PBMCs. The origin of the receptors is a man aged 18-30 years in good health and CMV-seronegative.

The chain is built from TRBV6-5 and TRBJ1-2; tentatively, D is TRBD1 (6 bases). Trimming took 2 bases from V and 7 from J, leaving 14 bases between them. Germline CDR1 reads MNHEY; CDR2 reads SVGAGI. This CDR3 is 14 amino acids long. The CDR3 nucleotides are TGTGCCAGCAGTTACCTCGGAACAGGGTTTGGCTACACCTTC. This translates into CASSYLGTGFGYTF.

The chain's CDR3 is CASSLGRQGRNTIYF. CDR3 nucleotide sequence: TGCGCCAGCAGCTTGGGGCGACAGGGGAGAAACACCATATATTTT. V is TRBV5-1 and J is TRBJ1-3; 8 bases fit TRBD1. This CDR3 contains 15 residues. The germline gives CDR1 SGHRS, CDR2 YFSETQ. J was trimmed by 5 bases and V by 0 bases; bases with no gene match: 4.

This chain connects TRBV4-3 to TRBJ2-7, with 11 bases matching TRBD2. Germline V CDR1 and CDR2: LGHNA, YSLEER. This CDR3 has 18 residues. V lost 0 bases and J lost 0; bases outside the gene matches: 7. CDR3 sequence (DNA): TGCGCCAGCAGCCAAGATCGCCTAGCGGGAGGATTCTCCTACGAGCAGTACTTC. It specifies CASSQDRLAGGFSYEQYF.

The chain is built from TRBV6-5 and TRBJ1-1, with a tentative D call TRBD1 (5 bases). This CDR3 region has 15 residues. The V gene's germline CDR1 is MNHEY and CDR2 SVGAGI. V lost 1 base and J 7 bases, leaving 16 bases between the germline ends. CDR3 residues: CASSYWRRGNGEAFF. CDR3 in DNA: TGTGCCAGCAGTTACTGGAGACGGGGGAATGGTGAAGCTTTCTTT.

CDR3 in DNA: TGTGCCAGCAGCTGGGGACAGGTTCGAGAGCAGTACTTC. This codes for CASSWGQVREQYF. The chain combines TRBV7-9 with TRBJ2-7; 8 bases map to TRBD1. Losses at the gene ends were 4 bases for V and 7 bases for J; bases not matched to a gene: 6. The CDR3 contains 13 residues. Germline V gene sequence: CDR1 SEHNR, CDR2 FQNEAQ (reference sequence). Supplemented by reference TRBV7-9 and TRBJ2-7, the full variable domain reads DTGVSQNPRHKITKRGQNVTFRCDPISEHNRLYWYRQTLGQGPEFLTYFQNEAQLEKSRLLSDRFSAERPKGSFSTLEIQRTEQGDSAMYLCASSWGQVREQYFGPGTRLTVT.

The rearrangement links TRBV19 to TRBJ1-5, with D maybe TRBD1 (5 bases). The CDR3 totals 15 residues. The germline CDR1 and CDR2 sequences are LNHDA and SQIVND (reference sequence). Deletions cut 3 bases from V and 1 base from J, with 10 bases between. As DNA, the CDR3 is TGTGCCAGTAGTATCGAAGGGGTGAGCAATCAGCCCCAGCATTTT. This codes for CASSIEGVSNQPQHF.

Concerning this clone: The junction and the germline gene differ at one end; a read error may be behind it. The chain has TRBV7-9 and TRBJ2-1, with 11 bases identical to TRBD2. The CDR3 loop spans 15 amino acids. Germline V lookup: CDR1 SEHNR, CDR2 FQNEAQ (reference sequence). CDR3 DNA sequence: TGTTCCAGCGGCGTAGGTCTAGCGGGAGGAGGTGAGCAGTTCTTC. As protein: CSSGVGLAGGGEQFF.

The rearrangement links TRBV5-4 to TRBJ2-3, with no clear D. CDR3 size: 15 residues. V lost 0 bases and J lost 2, with 10 bases in between. Germline V gene sequence: CDR1 SGHNT, CDR2 YYREEE (reference sequence). The DNA for the CDR3 is TGTGCCAGCAGCTTGGACCTAGGTAACACAGATACGCAGTATTTT. It is translated as CASSLDLGNTDTQYF.

This clone appeared a few times. The chain employs TRBV28 and TRBJ1-1, with 7 bases that match TRBD1. The CDR3 sequence is 15 residues long. V gave up 3 bases and J gave up 9 bases; unmatched junction bases: 13. Germline V gives CDR1 MDHEN, CDR2 SYDVKM. DNA of the CDR3: TGTGCCAGCAGTTTGTCCCCCGACAGGGATCGGAAAGCTTTCTTT. As protein: CASSLSPDRDRKAFF.

The rearrangement uses TRBV4-1 and TRBJ2-5, with 8 nucleotides matching TRBD2. The CDR3 spans 15 residues. V dropped 3 bases and J dropped 5; count of bases not matched to a gene: 8. Germline assignment: CDR1 MGHRA and CDR2 YSYEKL. CDR3 residues: CASSQGSGMGETQYF. CDR3 bases: TGCGCCAGCAGCCAGGGTAGCGGGATGGGGGAGACCCAGTACTTC.

The sample holds a few counts of this clone. V and J are TRBV11-2 and TRBJ2-1, with 7 nucleotides matching TRBD2. This CDR3 is built from 16 residues. Germline V CDR1 and CDR2: SGHAT, FQNNGV. V trimming: 8 bases; J trimming: 9 bases; junction bases outside the gene matches: 19. CDR3 region: CASYPPESGASGEQFF. CDR3 in DNA: TGTGCCAGCTACCCGCCCGAATCCGGGGCTAGCGGTGAGCAGTTCTTC.

V is TRBV7-9 and J is TRBJ1-5; D possibly corresponds to TRBD1 (6 bases). The V gene lost 1 base and the J gene lost 3 bases, with 7 bases spanning the gap. CDR3 length equals 14 residues. From germline, CDR1 is SEHNR and CDR2 FQNEAQ (reference sequence). The CDR3, as DNA: TGTGCCAGCAGCTTAGGGGACAACAATCAGCCCCAGCATTTT. It codes for CASSLGDNNQPQHF.

On this clone itself: One end of the junction is discordant with germline, which a read error may explain. The J gene is TRBJ2-1, the V gene TRBV6-1, with D tentatively TRBD2 (6 bases). The CDR3 length is 13 residues. CDR1 and CDR2 (germline): MNHNS, SASEGT. Written as DNA, the CDR3 is TGTGCCAGCAGTCAGTCGGGCGGGACCCTAATTCTCTTC. Translating gives CASSQSGGTLILF.

The V gene is TRBV9, the J gene TRBJ2-2; a weak D match, TRBD1 (5 bases). This CDR3 contains 15 residues. Germline V CDR1 and CDR2: SGDLS, YYNGEE. Trimming stripped 0 bases from V and 7 bases from J, with 13 bases between. This CDR3 reads CASSVVARADGELFF. DNA for the CDR3: TGTGCCAGCAGCGTAGTGGCCAGGGCGGACGGGGAGCTGTTTTTT. Full variable domain (remainder filled in from reference TRBV9 and TRBJ2-2): DSGVTQTPKHLITATGQRVTLRCSPRSGDLSVYWYQQSLDQGLQFLIQYYNGEERAKGNILERFSAQQFPDLHSELNLSSLELGDSALYFCASSVVARADGELFFGEGSRLTVL.

In its sample, this clone was seen a few times. The V and J genes are TRBV7-9 and TRBJ2-5; TRBD1 is a possible D gene (5 bases). The V end was cut by 1 base, the J end by 5 bases, with 8 bases between. Germline V gene data show CDR1 as SEHNR and CDR2 as FQNEAQ (reference sequence). The CDR3 has 13 amino acids. This CDR3 is CASSLGGRETQYF. Here the CDR3 DNA reads TGTGCCAGCAGCTTAGGGGGCAGGGAGACCCAGTACTTC.

J is TRBJ2-7 and V is TRBV15, with 8 bases lining up with TRBD1. This CDR3 is built from 15 residues. Germline loops: CDR1 LNHNV, CDR2 YYDKDF (reference sequence). The V gene end was trimmed by 1 base and the J gene end by 3 bases; junction bases not matched to a gene: 5. The CDR3 DNA reads as TGTGCCACCAGCAGAGCGGGACAGGCGCTCTACGAGCAGTACTTC. It encodes CATSRAGQALYEQYF.

CDR3: CSVPPGAVQETQYF. Written as DNA, the CDR3 is TGCAGCGTCCCGCCAGGGGCAGTCCAAGAGACCCAGTACTTC. V is TRBV29-1 and J is TRBJ2-5; maybe TRBD1 (6 bases). The germline V and J ends were trimmed by 6 bases and 1 base, with 15 bases remaining between them. The CDR3 is 14 amino acids. Germline CDR1 is SQVTM and CDR2 is ANQGSEA.

The table lists this clone with a count of one. The CDR3 DNA is TGTGCCAGCAGCTTAAGAGGGATTTACAATGAGCAGTTCTTC. Residues: CASSLRGIYNEQFF. V usage is TRBV7-2 and J usage is TRBJ2-1, with D tentatively TRBD2 (5 bases). CDR3 length: 14 amino acids. Germline assignment: CDR1 SGHTA and CDR2 FQGNSA. V lost 2 bases, J lost 4 bases, and 9 bases lay in between.

The chain combines TRBV9 with TRBJ2-7; TRBD1 matches 7 bases. The CDR3 is 17 amino acids. The V segment lost 0 bases and the J segment 2 bases; nucleotides outside the gene matches: 11. CDR1 is SGDLS, CDR2 YYNGEE, per germline. CDR3 sequence: CASSVEPFGTAPYEQYF. In DNA form, the CDR3 reads TGTGCCAGCAGCGTAGAGCCCTTCGGGACAGCCCCCTACGAGCAGTACTTC.